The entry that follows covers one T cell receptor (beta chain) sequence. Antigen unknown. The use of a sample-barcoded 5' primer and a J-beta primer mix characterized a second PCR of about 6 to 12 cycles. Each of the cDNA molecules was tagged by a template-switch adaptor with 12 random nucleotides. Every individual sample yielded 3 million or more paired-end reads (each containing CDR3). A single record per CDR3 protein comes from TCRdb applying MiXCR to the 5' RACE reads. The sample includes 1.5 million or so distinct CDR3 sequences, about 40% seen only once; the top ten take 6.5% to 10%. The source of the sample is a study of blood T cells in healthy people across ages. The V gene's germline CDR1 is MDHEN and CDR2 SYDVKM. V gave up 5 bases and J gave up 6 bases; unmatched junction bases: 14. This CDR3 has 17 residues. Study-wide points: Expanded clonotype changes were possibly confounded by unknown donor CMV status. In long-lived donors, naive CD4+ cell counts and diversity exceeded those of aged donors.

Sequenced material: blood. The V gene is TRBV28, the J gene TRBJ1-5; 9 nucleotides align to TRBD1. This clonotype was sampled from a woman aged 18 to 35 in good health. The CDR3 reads CASSGNRGRSSGQPQHF. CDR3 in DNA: TGTGCCAGCAGTGGAAACAGGGGGCGTTCATCTGGTCAGCCCCAGCATTTT.